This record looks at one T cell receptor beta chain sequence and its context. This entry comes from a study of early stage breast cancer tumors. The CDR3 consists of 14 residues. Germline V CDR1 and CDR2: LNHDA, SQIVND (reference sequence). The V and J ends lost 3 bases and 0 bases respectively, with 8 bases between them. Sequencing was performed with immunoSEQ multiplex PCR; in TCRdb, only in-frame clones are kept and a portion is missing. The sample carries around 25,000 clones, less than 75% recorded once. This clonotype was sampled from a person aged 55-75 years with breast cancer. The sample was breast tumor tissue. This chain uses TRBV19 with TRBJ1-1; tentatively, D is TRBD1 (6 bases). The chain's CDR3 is CASSMQGMNTEAFF. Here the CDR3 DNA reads TGTGCCAGTAGTATGCAGGGGATGAACACTGAAGCTTTCTTT.